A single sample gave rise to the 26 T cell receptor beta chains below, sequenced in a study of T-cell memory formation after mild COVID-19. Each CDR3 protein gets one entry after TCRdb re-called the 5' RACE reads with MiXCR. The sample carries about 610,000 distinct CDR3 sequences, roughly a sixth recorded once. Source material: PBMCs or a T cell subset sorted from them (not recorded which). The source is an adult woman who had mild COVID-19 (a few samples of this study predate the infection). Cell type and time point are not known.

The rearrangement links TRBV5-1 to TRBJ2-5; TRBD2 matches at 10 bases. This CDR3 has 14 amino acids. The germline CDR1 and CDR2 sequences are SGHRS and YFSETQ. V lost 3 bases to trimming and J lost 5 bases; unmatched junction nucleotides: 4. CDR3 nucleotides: TGCGCCAGCAGCTCCGGGACTAGCGCGGAGACCCAGTACTTC. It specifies CASSSGTSAETQYF. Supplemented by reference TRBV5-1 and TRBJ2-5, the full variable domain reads KAGVTQTPRYLIKTRGQQVTLSCSPISGHRSVSWYQQTPGQGLQFLFEYFSETQRNKGNFPGRFSGRQFSNSRSEMNVSTLELGDSALYLCASSSGTSAETQYFGPGTRLLVL.

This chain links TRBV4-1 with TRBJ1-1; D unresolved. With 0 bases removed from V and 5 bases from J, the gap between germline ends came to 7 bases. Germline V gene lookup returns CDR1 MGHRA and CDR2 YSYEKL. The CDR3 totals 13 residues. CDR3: CASSQDWRTEAFF. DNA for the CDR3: TGCGCCAGCAGCCAAGATTGGCGGACTGAAGCTTTCTTT.

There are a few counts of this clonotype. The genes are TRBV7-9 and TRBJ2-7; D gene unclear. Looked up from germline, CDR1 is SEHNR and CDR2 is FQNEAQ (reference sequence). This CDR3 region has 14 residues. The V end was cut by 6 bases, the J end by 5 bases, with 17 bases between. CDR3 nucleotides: TGTGCCAGCAGTTACCCCGGGTCGCTTAACGAGCAGTACTTC. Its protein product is CASSYPGSLNEQYF. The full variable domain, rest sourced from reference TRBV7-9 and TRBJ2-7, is DTGVSQNPRHKITKRGQNVTFRCDPISEHNRLYWYRQTLGQGPEFLTYFQNEAQLEKSRLLSDRFSAERPKGSFSTLEIQRTEQGDSAMYLCASSYPGSLNEQYFGPGTRLTVT.

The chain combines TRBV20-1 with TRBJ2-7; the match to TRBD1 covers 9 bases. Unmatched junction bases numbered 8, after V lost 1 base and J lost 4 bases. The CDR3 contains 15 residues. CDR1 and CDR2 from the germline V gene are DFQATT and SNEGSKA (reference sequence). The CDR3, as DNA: TGCAGTGCTAGAGGCCTGGGACAGGGTACTTACGAGCAGTACTTC. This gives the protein CSARGLGQGTYEQYF.

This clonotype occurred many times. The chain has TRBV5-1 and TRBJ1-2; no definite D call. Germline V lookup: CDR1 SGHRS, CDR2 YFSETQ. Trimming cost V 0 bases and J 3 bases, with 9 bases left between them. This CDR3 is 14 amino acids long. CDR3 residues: CASSLAITDYGYTF. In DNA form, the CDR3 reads TGCGCCAGCAGCTTGGCCATAACAGACTATGGCTACACCTTC.

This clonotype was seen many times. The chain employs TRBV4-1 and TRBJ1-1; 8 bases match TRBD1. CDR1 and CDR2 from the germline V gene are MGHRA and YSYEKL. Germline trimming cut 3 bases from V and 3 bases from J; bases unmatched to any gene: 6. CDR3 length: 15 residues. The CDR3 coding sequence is TGCGCCAGCAGCCACGTTAACAGGGGGGACACTGAAGCTTTCTTT. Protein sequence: CASSHVNRGDTEAFF.

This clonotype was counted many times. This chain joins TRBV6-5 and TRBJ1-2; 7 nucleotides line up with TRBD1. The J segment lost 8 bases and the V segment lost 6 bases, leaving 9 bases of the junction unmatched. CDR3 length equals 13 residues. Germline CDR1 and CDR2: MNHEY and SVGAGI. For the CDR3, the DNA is TGTGCCAGCAGCTCAGGGGGGAGAAGGGGCTACACCTTC. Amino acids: CASSSGGRRGYTF.

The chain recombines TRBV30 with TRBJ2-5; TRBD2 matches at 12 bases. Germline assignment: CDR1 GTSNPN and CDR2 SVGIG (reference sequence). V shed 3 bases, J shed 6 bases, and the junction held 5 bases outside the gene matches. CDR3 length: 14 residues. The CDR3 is CAWSPGLAGKTQYF. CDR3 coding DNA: TGTGCCTGGAGCCCCGGACTAGCGGGAAAGACCCAGTACTTC.

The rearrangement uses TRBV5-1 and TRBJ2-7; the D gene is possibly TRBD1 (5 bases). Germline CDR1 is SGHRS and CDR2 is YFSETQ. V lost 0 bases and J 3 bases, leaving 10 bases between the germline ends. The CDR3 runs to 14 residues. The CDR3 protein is CASSLGARGYEQYF. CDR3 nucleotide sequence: TGCGCCAGCAGCTTGGGGGCAAGGGGCTACGAGCAGTACTTC. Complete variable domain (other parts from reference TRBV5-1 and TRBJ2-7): KAGVTQTPRYLIKTRGQQVTLSCSPISGHRSVSWYQQTPGQGLQFLFEYFSETQRNKGNFPGRFSGRQFSNSRSEMNVSTLELGDSALYLCASSLGARGYEQYFGPGTRLTVT.

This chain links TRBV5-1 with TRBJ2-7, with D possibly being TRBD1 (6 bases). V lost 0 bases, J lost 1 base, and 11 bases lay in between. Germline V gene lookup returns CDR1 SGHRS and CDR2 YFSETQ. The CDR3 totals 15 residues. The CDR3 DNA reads TGCGCCAGCAGCTTGGCCCAAACAGGGTCCTACGAGCAGTACTTC. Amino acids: CASSLAQTGSYEQYF.

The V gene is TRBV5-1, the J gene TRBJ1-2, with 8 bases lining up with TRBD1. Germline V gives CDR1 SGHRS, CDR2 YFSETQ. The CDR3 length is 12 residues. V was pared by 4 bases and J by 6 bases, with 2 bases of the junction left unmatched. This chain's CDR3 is CASSVDRDGYTF. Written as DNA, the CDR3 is TGCGCCAGCAGCGTGGACAGGGATGGCTACACCTTC.

DNA for the CDR3: TGTGCCAGCATTGGAAGGCGGGGGGCCGACAGTGAGCAGTTCTTC. It translates to CASIGRRGADSEQFF. V is TRBV2 and J is TRBJ2-1; 8 bases line up with TRBD2. Germline V CDR1 and CDR2: SNHLY, FYNNEI. After removal of 7 bases from V and 9 bases from J, the junction contained 14 bases not matched to a gene. The CDR3 is 15 residues long.

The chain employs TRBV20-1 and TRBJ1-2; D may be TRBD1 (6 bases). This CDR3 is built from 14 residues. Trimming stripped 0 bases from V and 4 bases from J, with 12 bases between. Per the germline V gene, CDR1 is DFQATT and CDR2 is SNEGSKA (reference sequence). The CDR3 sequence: CSARDTGLFYGYTF. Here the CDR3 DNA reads TGCAGTGCTAGAGATACAGGGTTATTCTATGGCTACACCTTC.

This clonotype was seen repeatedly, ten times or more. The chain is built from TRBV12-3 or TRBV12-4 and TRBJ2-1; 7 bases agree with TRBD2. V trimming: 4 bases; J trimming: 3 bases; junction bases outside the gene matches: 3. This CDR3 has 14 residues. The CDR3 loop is CASSSRTSYNEQFF. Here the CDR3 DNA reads TGTGCCAGCAGTTCCCGGACTAGCTACAATGAGCAGTTCTTC.

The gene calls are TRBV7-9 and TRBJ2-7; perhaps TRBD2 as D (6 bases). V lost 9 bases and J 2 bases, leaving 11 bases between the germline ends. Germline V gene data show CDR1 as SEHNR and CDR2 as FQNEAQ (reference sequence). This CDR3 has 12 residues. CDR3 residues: CASGGSTYEQYF. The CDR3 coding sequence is TGTGCCAGTGGGGGGTCGACCTACGAGCAGTACTTC.

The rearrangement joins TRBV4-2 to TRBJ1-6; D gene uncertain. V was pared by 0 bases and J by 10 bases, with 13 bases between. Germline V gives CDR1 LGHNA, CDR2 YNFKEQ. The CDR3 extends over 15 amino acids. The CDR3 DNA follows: TGTGCCAGCAGCCAAGAGAACACACGGGAATCACCCCTCCACTTT. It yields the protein CASSQENTRESPLHF.

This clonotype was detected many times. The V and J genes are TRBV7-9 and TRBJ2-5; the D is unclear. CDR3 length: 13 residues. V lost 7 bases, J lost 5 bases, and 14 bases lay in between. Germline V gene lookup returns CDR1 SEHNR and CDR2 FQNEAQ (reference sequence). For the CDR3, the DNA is TGTGCCAGCACCTGGGCGGAACGGGAGACCCAGTACTTC. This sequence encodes CASTWAERETQYF.

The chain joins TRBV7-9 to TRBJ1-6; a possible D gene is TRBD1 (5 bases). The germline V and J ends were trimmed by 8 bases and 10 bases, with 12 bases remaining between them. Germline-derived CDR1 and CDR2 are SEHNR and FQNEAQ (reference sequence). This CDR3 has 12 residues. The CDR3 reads CASGRVESPLHF. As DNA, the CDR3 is TGTGCCAGCGGCAGGGTGGAATCACCCCTCCACTTT.

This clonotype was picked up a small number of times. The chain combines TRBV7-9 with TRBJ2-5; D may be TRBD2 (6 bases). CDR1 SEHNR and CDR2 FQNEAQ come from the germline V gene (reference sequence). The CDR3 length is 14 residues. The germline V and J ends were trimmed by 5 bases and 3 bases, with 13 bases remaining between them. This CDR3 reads CASSPLARKETQYF. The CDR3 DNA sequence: TGTGCCAGCAGCCCTCTAGCGAGAAAAGAGACCCAGTACTTC.

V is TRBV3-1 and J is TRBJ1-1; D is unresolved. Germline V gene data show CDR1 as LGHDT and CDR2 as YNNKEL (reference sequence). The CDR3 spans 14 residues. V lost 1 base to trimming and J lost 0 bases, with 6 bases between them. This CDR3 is CASSQALVNTEAFF. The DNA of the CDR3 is TGTGCCAGCAGCCAAGCGCTTGTGAACACTGAAGCTTTCTTT.

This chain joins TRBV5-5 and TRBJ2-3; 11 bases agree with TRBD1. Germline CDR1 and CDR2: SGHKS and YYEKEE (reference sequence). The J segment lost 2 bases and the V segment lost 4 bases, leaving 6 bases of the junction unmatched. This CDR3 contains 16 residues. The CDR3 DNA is TGTGCCAGCAGCCGGGGACAGGGGGTCTCCACAGATACGCAGTATTTT. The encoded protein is CASSRGQGVSTDTQYF.

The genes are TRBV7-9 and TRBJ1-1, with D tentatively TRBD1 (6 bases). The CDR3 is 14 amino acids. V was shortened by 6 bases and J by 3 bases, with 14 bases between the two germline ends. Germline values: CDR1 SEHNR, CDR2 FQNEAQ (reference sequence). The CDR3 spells CASRSRDMYTEAFF. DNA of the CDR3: TGTGCCAGCAGGTCCCGGGACATGTACACTGAAGCTTTCTTT.

This CDR3 is CASSSLDWNSYNEQFF. The CDR3 DNA is TGTGCCAGCAGTTCCCTCGACTGGAACTCCTACAATGAGCAGTTCTTC. The chain joins TRBV12-3 or TRBV12-4 to TRBJ2-1; no reliable D call. The CDR3 is 16 amino acids. V lost 4 bases and J lost 0, with 13 bases in between.

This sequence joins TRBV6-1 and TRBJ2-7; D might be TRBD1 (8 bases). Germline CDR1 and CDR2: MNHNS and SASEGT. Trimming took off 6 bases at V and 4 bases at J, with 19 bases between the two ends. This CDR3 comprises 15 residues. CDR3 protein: CASSRPNRGGYEQYF. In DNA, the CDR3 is TGTGCCAGCAGCCGTCCCAACAGGGGGGGGTACGAGCAGTACTTC.

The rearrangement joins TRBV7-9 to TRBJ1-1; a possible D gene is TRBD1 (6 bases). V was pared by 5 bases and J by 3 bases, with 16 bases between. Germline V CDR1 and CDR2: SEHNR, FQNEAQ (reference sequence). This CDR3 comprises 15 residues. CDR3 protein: CASSVPGAGDTEAFF. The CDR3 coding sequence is TGTGCCAGCAGCGTTCCAGGGGCGGGGGACACTGAAGCTTTCTTT.

CDR3 nucleotide sequence: TGCAGTGCTCCGACATCGGTGTCCCCAGATACGCAGTATTTT. The encoded protein is CSAPTSVSPDTQYF. This chain links TRBV20-1 with TRBJ2-3; D not resolved. Trimming removed 5 bases from V and 4 bases from J, with 16 bases in between. Germline CDR1 reads DFQATT; CDR2 reads SNEGSKA (reference sequence). This CDR3 is 14 amino acids long.